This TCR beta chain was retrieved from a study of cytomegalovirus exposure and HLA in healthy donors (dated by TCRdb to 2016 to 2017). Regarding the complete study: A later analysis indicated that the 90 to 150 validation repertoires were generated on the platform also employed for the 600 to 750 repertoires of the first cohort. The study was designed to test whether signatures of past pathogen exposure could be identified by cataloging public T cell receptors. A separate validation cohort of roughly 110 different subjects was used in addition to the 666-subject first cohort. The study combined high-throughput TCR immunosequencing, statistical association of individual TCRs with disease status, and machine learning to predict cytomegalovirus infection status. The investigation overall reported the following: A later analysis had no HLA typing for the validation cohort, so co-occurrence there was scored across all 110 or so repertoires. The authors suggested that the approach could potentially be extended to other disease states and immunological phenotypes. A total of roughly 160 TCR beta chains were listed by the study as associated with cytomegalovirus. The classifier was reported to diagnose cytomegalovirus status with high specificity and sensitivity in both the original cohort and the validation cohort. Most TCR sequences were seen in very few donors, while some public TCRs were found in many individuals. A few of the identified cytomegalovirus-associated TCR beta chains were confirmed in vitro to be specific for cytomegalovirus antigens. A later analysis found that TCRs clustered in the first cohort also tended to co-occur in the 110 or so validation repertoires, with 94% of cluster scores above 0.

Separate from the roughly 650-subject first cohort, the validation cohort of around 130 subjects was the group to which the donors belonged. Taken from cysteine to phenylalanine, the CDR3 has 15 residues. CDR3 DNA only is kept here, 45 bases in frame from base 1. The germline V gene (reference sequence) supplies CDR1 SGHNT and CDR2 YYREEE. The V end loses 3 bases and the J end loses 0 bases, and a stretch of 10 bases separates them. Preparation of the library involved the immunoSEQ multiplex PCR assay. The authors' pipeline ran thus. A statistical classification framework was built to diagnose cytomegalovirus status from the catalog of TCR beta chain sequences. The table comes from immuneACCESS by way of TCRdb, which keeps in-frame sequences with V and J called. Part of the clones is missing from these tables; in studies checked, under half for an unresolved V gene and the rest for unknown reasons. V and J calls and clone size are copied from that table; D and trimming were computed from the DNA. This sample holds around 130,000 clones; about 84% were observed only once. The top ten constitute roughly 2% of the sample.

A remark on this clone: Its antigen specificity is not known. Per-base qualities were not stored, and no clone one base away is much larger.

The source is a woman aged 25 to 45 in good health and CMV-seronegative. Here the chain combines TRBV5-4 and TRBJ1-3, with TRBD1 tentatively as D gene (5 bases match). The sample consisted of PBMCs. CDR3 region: CASSSDSFSGNTIYF. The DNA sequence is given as TGTGCCAGCAGCTCTGACAGCTTCTCTGGAAACACCATATATTTT.